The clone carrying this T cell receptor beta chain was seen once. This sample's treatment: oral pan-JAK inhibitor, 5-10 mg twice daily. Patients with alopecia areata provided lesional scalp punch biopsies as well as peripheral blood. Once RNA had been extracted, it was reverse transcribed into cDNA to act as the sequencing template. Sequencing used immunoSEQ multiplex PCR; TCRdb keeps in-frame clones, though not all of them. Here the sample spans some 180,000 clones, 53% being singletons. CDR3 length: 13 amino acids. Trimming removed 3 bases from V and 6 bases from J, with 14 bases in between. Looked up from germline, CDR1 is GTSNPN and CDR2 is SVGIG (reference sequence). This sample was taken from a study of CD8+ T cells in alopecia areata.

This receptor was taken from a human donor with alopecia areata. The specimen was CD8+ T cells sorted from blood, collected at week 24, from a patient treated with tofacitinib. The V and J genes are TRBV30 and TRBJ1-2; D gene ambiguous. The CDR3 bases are TGTGCCTGGAGCGTTCGTGAGTCGGATGGCTACACCTTC. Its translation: CAWSVRESDGYTF.